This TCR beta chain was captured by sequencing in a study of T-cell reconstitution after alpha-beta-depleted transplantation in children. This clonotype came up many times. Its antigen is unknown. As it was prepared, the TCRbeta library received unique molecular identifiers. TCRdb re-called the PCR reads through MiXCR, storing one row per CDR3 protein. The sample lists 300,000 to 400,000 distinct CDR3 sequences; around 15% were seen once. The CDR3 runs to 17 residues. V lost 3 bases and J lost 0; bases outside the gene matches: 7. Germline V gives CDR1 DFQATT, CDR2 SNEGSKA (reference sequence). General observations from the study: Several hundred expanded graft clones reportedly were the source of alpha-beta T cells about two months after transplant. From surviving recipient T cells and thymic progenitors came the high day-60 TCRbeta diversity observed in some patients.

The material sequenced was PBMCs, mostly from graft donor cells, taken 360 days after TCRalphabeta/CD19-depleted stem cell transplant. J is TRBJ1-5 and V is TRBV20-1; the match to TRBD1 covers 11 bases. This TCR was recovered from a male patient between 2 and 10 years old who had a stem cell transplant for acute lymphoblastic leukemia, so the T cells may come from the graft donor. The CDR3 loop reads CSASWGQGGYSNQPQHF. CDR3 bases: TGCAGTGCTAGTTGGGGACAGGGGGGTTATAGCAATCAGCCCCAGCATTTT.